This TCR beta chain stems from a study of shared clonotypes between healthy human individuals. General study findings and limits: Despite large depth, rarefaction showed incomplete sorted-subset sequencing.

The V gene lost 5 bases and the J gene lost 5 bases, with 15 bases spanning the gap. CDR3 length: 14 residues. Germline loops: CDR1 ENHRY, CDR2 SYGVKD. Concerning this clone itself: The antigen is unknown.

Here immunoSEQ multiplex PCR was the method, and the copy in TCRdb shows in-frame clones only, minus some. The data contain 650,000 to 750,000 clones, roughly 78% of them singletons. The sequence was collected from a woman aged 25 to 39 in good health. The gene calls are TRBV10-3 and TRBJ2-5; no clear D. The specimen sequenced was memory CD4+ T cells sorted from blood. The subset: CD45RA-negative fraction. This CDR3 reads CAISTAESSETQYF. The CDR3 nucleotides are TGTGCCATCAGTACCGCCGAGAGCTCGGAGACCCAGTACTTC.